The clone carrying this T cell receptor (beta chain) was counted between two and nine times. These data come from a study of blood T cell repertoires in COVID-19. Study at large: Sites in the United States, Italy and Spain provided acute and convalescent COVID-19 samples. T cells, B-cell-depleted T cells, or PBMCs provided the cDNA or gDNA that served as material.

In the authors' workflow: Reference gene primer amplification in the assay estimated nucleated cell counts. Assay used: immunoSEQ multiplex PCR; TCRdb lists only in-frame clones, some missing. That table gives V, J and clone size, and the DNA gave D and trimming. The sample has around 250,000 clones; more than 75% are singletons. This CDR3 contains 14 residues. This chain connects TRBV21-1 to TRBJ2-1; the table's D call of TRBD1 was not tested on the DNA. TRBV21-1 is annotated as a pseudogene. Sequenced material: peripheral blood. This clonotype originated in an elderly man with acute or convalescent COVID-19. In DNA, the CDR3 is TGTGCCAGCAGCAACGGGACAATCTACAATGAGCAGTTCTTC. This encodes CASSNGTIYNEQFF.